A single sample is the source of the 7 T cell receptor beta chains below, sequenced in a study of blood T cell repertoires in COVID-19. Sequenced by immunoSEQ multiplex PCR; TCRdb stores in-frame clones only, minus some. The sample yields 130,000 or so clones, 70% to 90% seen once. Sequenced material: peripheral blood. These receptors all come from a woman in her fifties or sixties with acute or convalescent COVID-19.

The chain uses TRBV5-1 and TRBJ1-1; 10 bases map to TRBD1. This CDR3 is built from 16 residues. Germline loops: CDR1 SGHRS, CDR2 YFSETQ. Trimming cost V 4 bases and J 2 bases; bases outside gene matches: 8. The CDR3 here is CASSPTWDRGNTEAFF. The CDR3 nucleotides are TGCGCCAGCAGCCCCACGTGGGACAGGGGAAACACTGAAGCTTTCTTT.

V usage is TRBV5-6 and J usage is TRBJ1-5; 7 bases line up with TRBD1. The CDR3 consists of 14 residues. Germline loops: CDR1 SGHDT, CDR2 YYEEEE. V lost 0 bases to trimming and J lost 6 bases; unmatched junction nucleotides: 3. CDR3 DNA sequence: TGTGCCAGCAGCTTGGGACAGGGTAGTCAGCCCCAGCATTTT. It yields the protein CASSLGQGSQPQHF.

This chain connects TRBV19 to TRBJ1-2; 8 bases line up with TRBD1. J gave up 8 bases and V 5 bases, and 4 bases lay outside the gene matches. This CDR3 spans 12 amino acids. The germline gives CDR1 LNHDA, CDR2 SQIVND (reference sequence). CDR3 sequence (DNA): TGTGCCAGTAGTTGGACAGGGCTAGGCTACACCTTC. This sequence encodes CASSWTGLGYTF.

On this clone itself: This sample includes further DNA sequences coding for the same CDR3. The V gene is TRBV9, the J gene TRBJ2-3; 9 nucleotides match TRBD2. V lost 0 bases, J lost 1 base, and 3 bases stayed unmatched. The CDR3 consists of 16 residues. Germline V gene data show CDR1 as SGDLS and CDR2 as YYNGEE. Here the CDR3 DNA reads TGTGCCAGCAGCGTAGGGGCTAGCGGGGGCACAGATACGCAGTATTTT. This encodes CASSVGASGGTDTQYF.

This clone was seen only once. V gene TRBV7-2 combines with J gene TRBJ2-3; D ambiguous. V was trimmed by 2 bases and J by 5 bases, leaving 8 bases between them. CDR1 is SGHTA and CDR2 is FQGNSA in the germline V gene. The CDR3 has 13 residues. In DNA, the CDR3 is TGTGCCAGCAGCTTAAGCTATAGAGATACGCAGTATTTT. It specifies CASSLSYRDTQYF.

The chain carries TRBV7-2 and TRBJ2-3, with a tentative D call TRBD1 (5 bases). The CDR3 spans 15 residues. The germline V gene has CDR1 SGHTA and CDR2 FQGNSA. V dropped 1 base and J dropped 1 base, with 9 bases sitting between them. CDR3 region: CASSLGTPRTDTQYF. For the CDR3, the DNA is TGTGCCAGCAGCTTAGGGACACCTCGCACAGATACGCAGTATTTT.

The chain links TRBV6-5 to TRBJ1-2; D uncertain. Between the trimmed V and J ends, which lost 11 bases and 3 bases, there was a span of 16 bases. Looked up from germline, CDR1 is MNHEY and CDR2 is SVGAGI. The CDR3 has 13 amino acids. The DNA of the CDR3 is TGTGCCTCAAAGGTTGGCGGAGACTATGGCTACACCTTC. It translates to CASKVGGDYGYTF.